Listed below are T cell receptor beta chains from one sample, sequenced in a study of cytomegalovirus exposure and HLA in healthy donors. Clones were read by immunoSEQ multiplex PCR, and TCRdb kept only the in-frame ones, dropping some. The data show about 150,000 clones, 89% seen once. The sequenced sample was PBMCs. The receptors come from a young woman in good health and CMV-seropositive. Both conserved end residues are part of each CDR3. Each record gives: J gene, clone size, V gene, D gene, CDR3 DNA, CDR3 protein. The D gene is left open where the match is weak. Not all rows give a size; the values are once, few, many and, for expanded clones, a class.

J gene: TRBJ2-2
clone size: .
V gene: TRBV19
D gene: TRBD1
CDR3 DNA: TGTGCCAGTAGCCCTACCGAAAGGACAGGGGGAATTCCCGGGGAGCTGTTTTTT
CDR3 protein: CASSPTERTGGIPGELFF

J gene: TRBJ1-1
clone size: .
V gene: TRBV5-1
D gene: TRBD1
CDR3 DNA: TGCGCCAGCAGCTCGCTGGACAGGGGGACCATGAACACTGAAGCTTTCTTT
CDR3 protein: CASSSLDRGTMNTEAFF

J gene: TRBJ1-5
clone size: .
V gene: TRBV30
D gene: .
CDR3 DNA: TGTGCCTCGTCGGGGGAAGAAATGCAGCCCCAGCATTTT
CDR3 protein: CASSGEEMQPQHF

J gene: TRBJ2-7
clone size: .
V gene: TRBV28
D gene: TRBD1
CDR3 DNA: TGTGCCAGCAGCAGGGGACAGGACAGGGGCGAGCAGTACTTC
CDR3 protein: CASSRGQDRGEQYF

J gene: TRBJ1-1
clone size: .
V gene: TRBV29-1
D gene: TRBD1
CDR3 DNA: TGCAGCGTGCTGGGACAGTTGAACACTGAAGCTTTCTTT
CDR3 protein: CSVLGQLNTEAFF

J gene: TRBJ2-2
clone size: .
V gene: TRBV6-1
D gene: TRBD2
CDR3 DNA: TGTGCCAGCAGTGAAGCAACCGGGGGAGGGGCCGGGGAGCTGTTTTTT
CDR3 protein: CASSEATGGGAGELFF

J gene: TRBJ1-1
clone size: .
V gene: TRBV6-1
D gene: TRBD1
CDR3 DNA: TGTGCCAGCAGCCCACGGACAGGGGGCACTGAAGCTTTCTTT
CDR3 protein: CASSPRTGGTEAFF

J gene: TRBJ1-1
clone size: .
V gene: TRBV5-4
D gene: .
CDR3 DNA: TGTGCCAGCAGCTTTGGCGAGGGGGGAGGGGACACTGAAGCTTTCTTT
CDR3 protein: CASSFGEGGGDTEAFF

J gene: TRBJ2-1
clone size: .
V gene: TRBV6-1
D gene: TRBD2
CDR3 DNA: TGTGCCAGCAGTGGTACTAGCGGGGGGAATGAGCAGTTCTTC
CDR3 protein: CASSGTSGGNEQFF

J gene: TRBJ2-5
clone size: .
V gene: TRBV5-1
D gene: .
CDR3 DNA: TGCGCCAGCAGCTTGGGTTTCGGGACACTATTCGAGACCCAGTACTTC
CDR3 protein: CASSLGFGTLFETQYF

J gene: TRBJ2-7
clone size: .
V gene: TRBV27
D gene: TRBD1
CDR3 DNA: TGTGCCAGCAGTTACCGACAGGGGGGGAGCTCCTACGAGCAGTACTTC
CDR3 protein: CASSYRQGGSSYEQYF

J gene: TRBJ2-3
clone size: .
V gene: TRBV11-3
D gene: .
CDR3 DNA: TGTGCCAGCAGCCCACAGTGGGCACAGAATACGCAGTATTTT
CDR3 protein: CASSPQWAQNTQYF

J gene: TRBJ1-1
clone size: .
V gene: TRBV30
D gene: .
CDR3 DNA: TGTGCCTGGAGTCAAAAGAGCACTGAAGCTTTCTTT
CDR3 protein: CAWSQKSTEAFF

J gene: TRBJ2-7
clone size: .
V gene: TRBV7-9
D gene: .
CDR3 DNA: TGTGCCAGCAGCTTAGCGAAGGGGGCCTACGAGCAGTACTTC
CDR3 protein: CASSLAKGAYEQYF

J gene: TRBJ1-2
clone size: .
V gene: TRBV30
D gene: TRBD1
CDR3 DNA: TGTGCCTGGAGTGTACGAACCCCAACAGGGGGCGTAGGTGGCTACACCTTC
CDR3 protein: CAWSVRTPTGGVGGYTF

J gene: TRBJ2-3
clone size: .
V gene: TRBV11-3
D gene: .
CDR3 DNA: TGTGCCAGCAGCTTAGGGAGGCCCAACACAGATACGCAGTATTTT
CDR3 protein: CASSLGRPNTDTQYF

J gene: TRBJ1-2
clone size: .
V gene: TRBV5-5
D gene: .
CDR3 DNA: TGTGCCAGCAGCTTGACGGGGGGCGCGAACTATGGCTACACCTTC
CDR3 protein: CASSLTGGANYGYTF

J gene: TRBJ1-1
clone size: .
V gene: TRBV15
D gene: TRBD1
CDR3 DNA: TGTGCCACCAGCAGCTCACAGGGGGCCGGGAACACTGAAGCTTTCTTT
CDR3 protein: CATSSSQGAGNTEAFF

J gene: TRBJ1-1
clone size: .
V gene: TRBV11-2
D gene: TRBD1
CDR3 DNA: TGTGCCAGCAGCTATCGACAGGGGGCCATTGAAGCTTTCTTT
CDR3 protein: CASSYRQGAIEAFF

J gene: TRBJ1-2
clone size: .
V gene: TRBV9
D gene: TRBD1
CDR3 DNA: TGTGCCAGCAGCACTCGTGTCGGGACAGGGGGCGCGGAGTATGGCTACACCTTC
CDR3 protein: CASSTRVGTGGAEYGYTF

J gene: TRBJ2-7
clone size: once
V gene: TRBV28
D gene: .
CDR3 DNA: TGTGCCAGCAGTAGGGGCTACTACGAGCAGTACTTC
CDR3 protein: CASSRGYYEQYF

J gene: TRBJ1-5
clone size: .
V gene: TRBV27
D gene: .
CDR3 DNA: TGTGCCAGCAGTTTCGCGGGACAGCCCCAGCATTTT
CDR3 protein: CASSFAGQPQHF

J gene: TRBJ2-1
clone size: .
V gene: TRBV6-6
D gene: TRBD2
CDR3 DNA: TGTGCCAGCAGTTACAAGAGCGGGGGGGGCAGCGAGCAGTTCTTC
CDR3 protein: CASSYKSGGGSEQFF

J gene: TRBJ2-5
clone size: .
V gene: TRBV19
D gene: TRBD1
CDR3 DNA: TGTGCCAGTAGTACACGGGACAGAACTCAAGAGACCCAGTACTTC
CDR3 protein: CASSTRDRTQETQYF

J gene: TRBJ1-1
clone size: .
V gene: TRBV28
D gene: .
CDR3 DNA: TGTGCCAGCACTCGGTCAGGCCAGAACACTGAAGCTTTCTTT
CDR3 protein: CASTRSGQNTEAFF

J gene: TRBJ1-1
clone size: .
V gene: TRBV18
D gene: TRBD1
CDR3 DNA: TGTGCCAGCAAACGGGACAGCGGAGAAGCTTTCTTT
CDR3 protein: CASKRDSGEAFF

J gene: TRBJ1-2
clone size: .
V gene: TRBV28
D gene: TRBD1
CDR3 DNA: TGTGCCAGCAGTTTCTGGGACAGGGGATGGGCAAATGGCTACACCTTC
CDR3 protein: CASSFWDRGWANGYTF

J gene: TRBJ2-6
clone size: .
V gene: TRBV27
D gene: .
CDR3 DNA: TGTGCCAGCAGTGCGGCCGCTCGGAAGGCCAACGTCCTGACTTTC
CDR3 protein: CASSAAARKANVLTF

J gene: TRBJ2-3
clone size: .
V gene: TRBV30
D gene: .
CDR3 DNA: TGTGCCTGGGAGGCAGGGGGCACAGATACGCAGTATTTT
CDR3 protein: CAWEAGGTDTQYF

J gene: TRBJ2-3
clone size: .
V gene: TRBV18
D gene: .
CDR3 DNA: TGTGCCAGCTCACCGGAACAGAGTAGCACAGATACGCAGTATTTT
CDR3 protein: CASSPEQSSTDTQYF

J gene: TRBJ1-6
clone size: few
V gene: TRBV7-6
D gene: TRBD1
CDR3 DNA: TGTGCCAGCAGCTTAGGACAGGGGACAAGCTCCTATAATTCACCCCTCCACTTT
CDR3 protein: CASSLGQGTSSYNSPLHF

J gene: TRBJ1-2
clone size: .
V gene: TRBV5-5
D gene: TRBD1
CDR3 DNA: TGTGCCAGCAGCTTGGCGACAGGGGACTATGGCTACACCTTC
CDR3 protein: CASSLATGDYGYTF

J gene: TRBJ2-1
clone size: .
V gene: TRBV7-2
D gene: TRBD2
CDR3 DNA: TGTGCCAGCAGTTCACGGGGGGGGAATGAGCAGTTCTTC
CDR3 protein: CASSSRGGNEQFF

J gene: TRBJ1-1
clone size: .
V gene: TRBV30
D gene: TRBD1
CDR3 DNA: TGTGCCTGGAGTGGATACAGGGGCGCGGCAAACACTGAAGCTTTCTTT
CDR3 protein: CAWSGYRGAANTEAFF

J gene: TRBJ2-7
clone size: .
V gene: TRBV7-9
D gene: TRBD2
CDR3 DNA: TGTGCCAGCAGCTCAGCACCCCCTCGGGAGGGGTCCTACGAGCAGTACTTC
CDR3 protein: CASSSAPPREGSYEQYF

J gene: TRBJ1-2
clone size: once
V gene: TRBV10-3
D gene: TRBD1
CDR3 DNA: TGTGCCATCAGTGAGTCGCAGGGGGAGGATGGCTACACCTTC
CDR3 protein: CAISESQGEDGYTF

J gene: TRBJ2-7
clone size: .
V gene: TRBV5-1
D gene: TRBD2
CDR3 DNA: TGCGCCAGCAGCTCCCTGACGTTTGGCGGGGGGGCCTACGAGCAGTACTTC
CDR3 protein: CASSSLTFGGGAYEQYF

J gene: TRBJ1-5
clone size: .
V gene: TRBV6-1
D gene: .
CDR3 DNA: TGTGCCAGCAGTGTATATTGGGCCGGTCCCCAGCATTTT
CDR3 protein: CASSVYWAGPQHF

J gene: TRBJ1-5
clone size: .
V gene: TRBV28
D gene: TRBD1
CDR3 DNA: TGTGCCAGCACCGTCCTGACAGGGGGCAATCAGCCCCAGCATTTT
CDR3 protein: CASTVLTGGNQPQHF

J gene: TRBJ1-1
clone size: .
V gene: TRBV19
D gene: .
CDR3 DNA: TGTGCCAGTGGTATTGGGACATACACTGAAGCTTTCTTT
CDR3 protein: CASGIGTYTEAFF